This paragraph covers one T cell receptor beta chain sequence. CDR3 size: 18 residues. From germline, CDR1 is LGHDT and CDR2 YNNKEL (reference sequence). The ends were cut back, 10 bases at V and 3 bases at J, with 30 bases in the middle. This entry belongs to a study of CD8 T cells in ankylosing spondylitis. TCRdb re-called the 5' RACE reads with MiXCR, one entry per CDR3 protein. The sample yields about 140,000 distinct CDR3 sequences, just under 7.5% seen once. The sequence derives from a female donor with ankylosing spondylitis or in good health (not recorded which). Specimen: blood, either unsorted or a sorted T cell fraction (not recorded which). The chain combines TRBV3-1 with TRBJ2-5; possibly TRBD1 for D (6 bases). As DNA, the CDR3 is TGTGCCACCTCCCTTACACCCGGACAGACCTTCGGAAAAGAGACCCAGTACTTC. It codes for CATSLTPGQTFGKETQYF.